Shown below are 18 T cell receptor beta chains from a single sample sequenced in a study of cytomegalovirus exposure and HLA in healthy donors. PCR was performed using 60 Vbeta and 13 Jbeta primers. The protocol was immunoSEQ multiplex PCR, while the TCRdb copy is restricted to in-frame clones and leaves out a portion. The repertoire includes 90,000 to 150,000 clones, over 75% of them detected once, and approximately 1.5% sits in the top ten. Sequencing used PBMCs. These receptors originate from a young woman in good health and CMV-seronegative.

This chain joins TRBV19 and TRBJ1-2, with D possibly matching TRBD1 (5 bases). V was shortened by 1 base and J by 3 bases, with 9 bases between the two germline ends. Germline V gene sequence: CDR1 LNHDA, CDR2 SQIVND (reference sequence). The CDR3 sequence is 14 residues long. CDR3 sequence: CASSIAEGDYGYTF. The CDR3 nucleotides are TGTGCCAGTAGTATAGCGGAAGGGGACTATGGCTACACCTTC.

The chain recombines TRBV6-1 with TRBJ1-6; no reliable D call. Germline assignment: CDR1 MNHNS and CDR2 SASEGT. This CDR3 spans 15 amino acids. V lost 3 bases and J lost 3, with 9 bases in between. The CDR3 DNA is TGTGCCAGCAGTGAGGCCGGGGTCTATAATTCACCCCTCCACTTT. It is translated as CASSEAGVYNSPLHF.

V usage is TRBV18 and J usage is TRBJ2-3; no reliable D call. The CDR3 has 16 amino acids. The V and J ends lost 3 bases and 0 bases respectively, with 13 bases between them. CDR1 and CDR2 (germline): KGHSH, LQKENI. CDR3 amino acids: CASSPSLGLSTDTQYF. The CDR3 bases are TGTGCCAGCTCACCTAGCCTCGGCCTTAGCACAGATACGCAGTATTTT.

This clone has a handful of counts. The chain employs TRBV30 and TRBJ1-1; TRBD1 agrees at 8 bases. The CDR3 has 14 residues. Trimming at V came to 7 bases and at J to 8 bases, leaving 15 bases not matched to a gene. Germline assignment: CDR1 GTSNPN and CDR2 SVGIG (reference sequence). The CDR3 loop is CAFSITWTGSEAFF. In nucleotides, the CDR3 is TGTGCCTTCTCTATCACCTGGACAGGGAGCGAAGCTTTCTTT.

The genes are TRBV4-1 and TRBJ2-7; D call uncertain. The V gene lost 0 bases and the J gene lost 0 bases, with 9 bases spanning the gap. There are 15 residues in the CDR3. Per the germline V gene, CDR1 is MGHRA and CDR2 is YSYEKL. CDR3 sequence reads: CASSQDLASSYEQYF. The CDR3 nucleotides read TGCGCCAGCAGCCAAGATCTGGCCAGCTCCTACGAGCAGTACTTC.

The rearrangement uses TRBV7-2 and TRBJ2-7; 8 positions agree with TRBD2. The germline CDR1 and CDR2 sequences are SGHTA and FQGNSA. The V segment lost 4 bases and the J segment 4 bases; nucleotides outside the gene matches: 6. The CDR3 length is 14 residues. The CDR3 nucleotides are TGTGCCAGCAGCTCCGGGCGGGAGGCATACGAGCAGTACTTC. Translation: CASSSGREAYEQYF.

The V and J genes are TRBV23-1 and TRBJ2-2, with 10 positions matching TRBD1. TRBV23-1 has ORF status, its function being uncertain. With 7 bases clipped from V and 3 bases from J, the junction kept 8 bases outside the gene matches. The CDR3 is made up of 16 amino acids. The DNA of the CDR3 is TGCGCCAGCACCCTCTTCGGGACAGGGGACACCGGGGAGCTGTTTTTT. Amino acid sequence: CASTLFGTGDTGELFF.

J is TRBJ1-1 and V is TRBV7-2, with a possible D match to TRBD1 (5 bases). Germline CDR1 SGHTA, CDR2 FQGNSA. V lost 3 bases to trimming and J lost 3 bases, with 11 bases between them. The CDR3 sequence is 14 residues long. CDR3 sequence reads: CASSLQGGDTEAFF. In DNA, the CDR3 is TGTGCCAGCAGCTTGCAGGGTGGGGACACTGAAGCTTTCTTT. Full variable domain (remainder filled in from reference TRBV7-2 and TRBJ1-1): GAGVSQSPSNKVTEKGKDVELRCDPISGHTALYWYRQSLGQGLEFLIYFQGNSAPDKSGLPSDRFSAERTGGSVSTLTIQRTQQEDSAVYLCASSLQGGDTEAFFGQGTRLTVV.

The CDR3 DNA is TGTGCCAGTAGTATAGATGAAGGGGACAGGGGGCACAAAAACATTCAGTACTTC. Residues: CASSIDEGDRGHKNIQYF. V gene TRBV19 combines with J gene TRBJ2-4; the match to TRBD1 covers 12 bases. Losses at the gene ends were 0 bases for V and 3 bases for J; bases not matched to a gene: 6. The CDR3 runs to 18 residues. Germline V gene sequence: CDR1 LNHDA, CDR2 SQIVND (reference sequence).

This clone was found once. This sequence joins TRBV19 and TRBJ1-2; D uncertain. Trimming shortened V by 1 base and J by 2 bases, and 11 bases separated the two germline ends. The CDR3 sequence is 15 residues long. Germline V gene lookup returns CDR1 LNHDA and CDR2 SQIVND (reference sequence). CDR3 protein: CASSIGQRGNYGYTF. CDR3 nucleotides: TGTGCCAGTAGTATAGGGCAGCGAGGGAACTATGGCTACACCTTC. The full variable domain, its missing parts supplied by reference TRBV19 and TRBJ1-2, is DGGITQSPKYLFRKEGQNVTLSCEQNLNHDAMYWYRQDPGQGLRLIYYSQIVNDFQKGDIAEGYSVSREKKESFPLTVTSAQKNPTAFYLCASSIGQRGNYGYTFGSGTRLTVV.

This clone was observed a few times. The chain joins TRBV7-2 to TRBJ2-7; perhaps TRBD1 as D (6 bases). Looked up from germline, CDR1 is SGHTA and CDR2 is FQGNSA. Trimming removed 5 bases at V and 0 bases at J, with 14 bases between. CDR3 length equals 15 residues. CDR3: CASSPGHFNSYEQYF. CDR3 in DNA: TGTGCCAGCAGCCCGGGACACTTCAACTCCTACGAGCAGTACTTC.

In the case of this clone: This specimen includes other DNA sequences encoding the same CDR3. The genes are TRBV27 and TRBJ1-5, with 7 bases aligning to TRBD1. This CDR3 region has 14 residues. Trimming took 5 bases from V and 2 from J; bases not matched to a gene: 3. Germline values: CDR1 MNHEY, CDR2 SMNVEV (reference sequence). The CDR3 protein is CASSNRGGNQPQHF. The CDR3 bases are TGTGCCAGCAGTAACAGGGGCGGCAATCAGCCCCAGCATTTT.

The genes are TRBV5-1 and TRBJ2-3; D gene uncertain. Trimming took 5 bases from V and 0 from J, leaving 7 bases between them. The germline V gene encodes CDR1 SGHRS and CDR2 YFSETQ. CDR3 length: 13 amino acids. Written as DNA, the CDR3 is TGCGCCAGCAGGGTCCAGAGCACAGATACGCAGTATTTT. It yields the protein CASRVQSTDTQYF.

The chain has TRBV4-3 and TRBJ2-5; 11 nucleotides match TRBD2. Germline V gives CDR1 LGHNA, CDR2 YSLEER. The J segment lost 4 bases and the V segment lost 4 bases, leaving 8 bases of the junction unmatched. CDR3 length: 16 residues. Written as DNA, the CDR3 is TGCGCCAGCAGCCCCAGAGGGCTAGCGGGGGGAGAGACCCAGTACTTC. It is translated as CASSPRGLAGGETQYF.

The chain carries TRBV6-6 and TRBJ2-7; TRBD2 matches at 8 bases. The length of the CDR3 is 13 residues. V lost 6 bases and J lost 5; bases outside the gene matches: 6. Germline CDR1 and CDR2: MNHNY and SVGAGI (reference sequence). The DNA of the CDR3 is TGTGCCAGCAGATCCGGTAGCGGGAACGAGCAGTACTTC. Its translation is CASRSGSGNEQYF.

This chain joins TRBV10-2 and TRBJ2-5; 7 bases agree with TRBD2. The V segment lost 7 bases and the J segment 3 bases; nucleotides outside the gene matches: 8. The CDR3 is 14 residues long. Germline V gene data show CDR1 as WSHSY and CDR2 as SAAADI. CDR3 nucleotide sequence: TGCGCCAGCACCGGCAGGGCGGGGGAAGAGACCCAGTACTTC. Amino acid sequence: CASTGRAGEETQYF.

This clone was recorded once. V is TRBV6-5 and J is TRBJ2-7, with D possibly TRBD1 on 7 matching bases. Trimming removed 2 bases from V and 6 bases from J, with 17 bases in between. CDR1 MNHEY and CDR2 SVGAGI come from the germline V gene. The CDR3 has 15 residues. The CDR3 protein is CASSYTTTGTFEQYF. The CDR3 region has the DNA TGTGCCAGCAGTTACACAACGACAGGGACTTTCGAGCAGTACTTC.

The chain combines TRBV7-8 with TRBJ2-1; 7 bases line up with TRBD2. Germline V CDR1 and CDR2: SGHVS, FQNEAQ. The CDR3 is 15 residues long. V lost 3 bases and J lost 3; bases outside the gene matches: 5. As DNA, the CDR3 is TGTGCCAGCAGCTTCGGTCTAGCGGTCTACAATGAGCAGTTCTTC. Its protein is CASSFGLAVYNEQFF.